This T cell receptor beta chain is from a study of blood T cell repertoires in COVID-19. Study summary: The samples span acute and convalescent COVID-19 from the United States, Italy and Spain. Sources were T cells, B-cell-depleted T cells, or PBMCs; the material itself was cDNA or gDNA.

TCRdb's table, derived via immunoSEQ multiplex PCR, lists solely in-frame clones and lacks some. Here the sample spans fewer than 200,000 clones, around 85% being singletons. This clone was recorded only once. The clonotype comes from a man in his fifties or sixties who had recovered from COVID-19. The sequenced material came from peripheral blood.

The CDR3 here is CASSSLGTSGKETQYF. Written as DNA, the CDR3 is TGTGCCAGCAGTTCGCTGGGGACTAGCGGGAAAGAGACCCAGTACTTC. V gene TRBV27 combines with J gene TRBJ2-5; 13 bases are shared with TRBD2. Germline CDR1 and CDR2: MNHEY and SMNVEV (reference sequence). CDR3 length: 16 amino acids. Germline trimming cut 4 bases from V and 3 bases from J; bases unmatched to any gene: 5.